Shown below are 11 T cell receptor beta chains from a single sample sequenced in a study of memory CD4+ T cells and cytomegalovirus serostatus. Single viable CD3+CD4+CD8-CD45RO+ cells were sorted as the memory CD4+ T cells. The table came from immunoSEQ multiplex PCR; TCRdb's copy has only in-frame clones and leaves some out. The data contain under 45,000 clones, around 72% of them singletons. The sample consisted of memory CD4+ T cells from blood. The receptors originated from an adult in good health and CMV-seronegative.

This clone was counted a few times. V is TRBV10-2 and J is TRBJ1-2, with D unclear. Germline V gives CDR1 WSHSY, CDR2 SAAADI. The CDR3 covers 11 residues. Between the trimmed V and J ends, which lost 3 bases and 5 bases, there was a span of 4 bases. The DNA of the CDR3 is TGCGCCAGCAGTGATAATTATGGCTACACCTTC. It codes for CASSDNYGYTF.

The CDR3 DNA sequence: TGTGCCAGCAGTGAACAGGGGGCGATGGGCATTCAGTACTTC. It translates to CASSEQGAMGIQYF. This chain joins TRBV25-1 and TRBJ2-4, with TRBD1 matching over 8 bases. Germline V gives CDR1 MGHDK, CDR2 SYGVNS. This CDR3 spans 14 amino acids. V shed 2 bases and J 9 bases; nucleotides not matched to a gene: 6.

V and J are TRBV5-1 and TRBJ2-1, with a weak D call TRBD2 (7 bases). This CDR3 has 15 residues. Germline CDR1 SGHRS, CDR2 YFSETQ. V was clipped by 0 bases and J by 9 bases, with 16 bases between them. The CDR3 region has the DNA TGCGCCAGCAGCTTGGCGTTCGGGGGCGGGGGTGAGCAGTTCTTC. Protein product: CASSLAFGGGGEQFF.

V and J are TRBV18 and TRBJ1-1; 8 positions match TRBD1. With V trimmed by 5 bases and J by 2 bases, 1 base remained unmatched. The CDR3 runs 13 residues. Germline CDR1 and CDR2: KGHSH and LQKENI. The CDR3 nucleotides are TGTGCCAGCTCATCAGGGGGCAACACTGAAGCTTTCTTT. Translated, it gives CASSSGGNTEAFF. Full variable domain (outside the CDR3, taken from reference TRBV18 and TRBJ1-1): NAGVMQNPRHLVRRRGQEARLRCSPMKGHSHVYWYRQLPEEGLKFMVYLQKENIIDESGMPKERFSAEFPKEGPSILRIQQVVRGDSAAYFCASSSGGNTEAFFGQGTRLTVV.

The chain uses TRBV6-5 and TRBJ1-2; possibly TRBD1 for D (6 bases). The V gene lost 6 bases and the J gene lost 4 bases, with 12 bases spanning the gap. The V gene's germline CDR1 is MNHEY and CDR2 SVGAGI. The CDR3 is 13 residues long. Written as DNA, the CDR3 is TGTGCCAGCAGCCCGGGACATCGCTATGGCTACACCTTC. Amino acid sequence: CASSPGHRYGYTF.

The chain uses TRBV6-6 and TRBJ1-2; D gene uncertain. V was shortened by 0 bases and J by 0 bases, with 8 bases between the two germline ends. CDR3 size: 15 residues. The germline gives CDR1 MNHNY, CDR2 SVGAGI (reference sequence). The CDR3 region has the DNA TGTGCCAGCAGTTACTCGTATGGGGCTAACTATGGCTACACCTTC. It is translated as CASSYSYGANYGYTF.

This chain links TRBV19 with TRBJ2-5, with no clear D. Germline assignment: CDR1 LNHDA and CDR2 SQIVND (reference sequence). This CDR3 contains 14 residues. V gave up 3 bases and J gave up 5 bases, with 13 bases separating them. The CDR3 loop is CASSIKGPQETQYF. The CDR3 DNA follows: TGTGCCAGTAGTATTAAGGGCCCTCAGGAGACCCAGTACTTC.

The chain couples TRBV6-5 to TRBJ2-7; 8 bases match TRBD1. Germline lookup yields CDR1 MNHEY and CDR2 SVGAGI. This CDR3 comprises 13 residues. V lost 9 bases, J lost 7 bases, and 11 bases stayed unmatched. The CDR3 reads CASYAPGDREQYF. The DNA of the CDR3 is TGTGCCAGTTATGCGCCAGGGGACAGGGAGCAGTACTTC.

The chain joins TRBV4-1 to TRBJ1-5; 7 bases match TRBD1. The junction had 6 bases not matched to a gene; V was cut back by 3 bases and J by 4 bases. CDR1 and CDR2 (germline): MGHRA, YSYEKL. CDR3 length equals 15 residues. DNA for the CDR3: TGCGCCAGCAGCCATCAGGGACAGCAAAATCAGCCCCAGCATTTT. This translates into CASSHQGQQNQPQHF.

This chain uses TRBV19 with TRBJ2-5; maybe TRBD1 (5 bases). This CDR3 spans 16 amino acids. V lost 5 bases and J lost 7, with 23 bases in between. The germline V gene encodes CDR1 LNHDA and CDR2 SQIVND (reference sequence). The CDR3, as DNA: TGTGCCAGTAGTCCCCCAGCAGGGATGGGTTCGGGGACCCAGTACTTC. It translates to CASSPPAGMGSGTQYF.

The chain uses TRBV7-6 and TRBJ1-4; D is unclear. Per germline, CDR1 SGHVS and CDR2 FNYEAQ. The CDR3 covers 13 residues. V was pared by 0 bases and J by 11 bases, with 10 bases between. For the CDR3, the DNA is TGTGCCAGCAGCTTAGCTGGATCGGGCAAACTGTTTTTT. Its translation: CASSLAGSGKLFF.